Shown below are 18 T cell receptor beta chains from a single sample sequenced in a study of shared clonotypes between healthy human individuals. Clones were read by immunoSEQ multiplex PCR, and TCRdb kept only the in-frame ones, dropping some. The profile covers 2 million to 2.5 million clones, with under 95% appearing a single time and about 0.36% taken by the ten largest. Sequencing input: naive CD4+ T cells from PBMCs. Subset of the sample: CD45RA+ positively selected. The source of these receptors is a man aged 18-30 years in good health. Some clones in this sample may be carry-over from other donors' samples.

The chain carries TRBV6-4 and TRBJ2-7; D is uncertain. CDR3 length: 15 amino acids. The V gene lost 0 bases and the J gene lost 2 bases, with 11 bases spanning the gap. Germline-derived CDR1 and CDR2 are MRHNA and SNTAGT. The CDR3 sequence is CASSDSDPHTYEQYF. CDR3 sequence (DNA): TGTGCCAGCAGTGACTCGGACCCCCATACCTACGAGCAGTACTTC.

The chain is built from TRBV5-1 and TRBJ1-1, with D uncertain. The germline V gene encodes CDR1 SGHRS and CDR2 YFSETQ. This CDR3 has 14 residues. Trimming cost V 4 bases and J 4 bases, with 14 bases left between them. In nucleotides, the CDR3 is TGCGCCAGCAGCCCCCTAGGATCCGGCACTGAAGCTTTCTTT. As protein: CASSPLGSGTEAFF.

As regards this clone: Different DNA sequences within this sample yield the same CDR3. The chain joins TRBV2 to TRBJ2-1; no reliable D call. The ends were cut back, 5 bases at V and 4 bases at J, with 3 bases in the middle. CDR1 and CDR2 (germline): SNHLY, FYNNEI. The CDR3 contains 11 residues. CDR3 bases: TGTGCCAGCAGTCCATACAATGAGCAGTTCTTC. Amino acid sequence: CASSPYNEQFF.

The rearrangement joins TRBV14 to TRBJ1-2; no firm D call. The CDR3 is made up of 13 amino acids. Germline values: CDR1 SGHDN, CDR2 FVKESK. V was pared by 4 bases and J by 8 bases, with 14 bases between. The CDR3 DNA is TGTGCCAGCAGCCCAGTGCGGAATGTCGGCTACACCTTC. Amino acid sequence: CASSPVRNVGYTF.

The chain links TRBV5-4 to TRBJ2-3; D is perhaps TRBD1 (5 bases). The V end lost 0 bases, the J end lost 0 bases, and 11 bases lay between the germline ends. Germline V gives CDR1 SGHNT, CDR2 YYREEE (reference sequence). The CDR3 totals 16 residues. The CDR3 sequence: CASSLEQATSTDTQYF. The CDR3 DNA sequence: TGTGCCAGCAGCTTGGAACAGGCAACTAGCACAGATACGCAGTATTTT.

The genes are TRBV7-9 and TRBJ2-1, with 12 bases fitting TRBD2. CDR1 is SEHNR, CDR2 FQNEAQ, per germline (reference sequence). The CDR3 has 16 residues. V was pared by 7 bases and J by 7 bases, with 11 bases of the junction left unmatched. The CDR3 coding sequence is TGTGCCAGCAACCGAGTTACTAGCGGGAGGAATAATGAGCAGTTCTTC. Its protein is CASNRVTSGRNNEQFF.

The chain recombines TRBV5-1 with TRBJ2-5, with TRBD2 matching over 7 bases. Germline CDR1 reads SGHRS; CDR2 reads YFSETQ. Unmatched junction bases numbered 4, after V lost 0 bases and J lost 5 bases. The CDR3 runs to 14 residues. This chain's CDR3 is CASSLASSGETQYF. Written as DNA, the CDR3 is TGCGCCAGCAGCTTGGCGTCTAGCGGTGAGACCCAGTACTTC.

This chain uses TRBV29-1 with TRBJ1-1; 8 bases agree with TRBD1. Germline CDR1 reads SQVTM; CDR2 reads ANQGSEA. CDR3 length: 14 residues. The V segment lost 6 bases and the J segment 4 bases; nucleotides outside the gene matches: 10. CDR3 residues: CSVQNAQGGTEAFF. CDR3 DNA sequence: TGCAGCGTCCAGAACGCACAGGGGGGCACTGAAGCTTTCTTT.

This chain uses TRBV11-2 with TRBJ2-7; 9 nucleotides agree with TRBD2. V shed 7 bases and J 6 bases; nucleotides not matched to a gene: 13. CDR1 and CDR2 from the germline V gene are SGHAT and FQNNGV. This CDR3 is 15 amino acids long. DNA of the CDR3: TGTGCCAGCATCCCAGTAGCGGGAGTAACGGGCGAGCAGTACTTC. Translating it yields CASIPVAGVTGEQYF.

This chain joins TRBV15 and TRBJ1-5, with 8 bases identical to TRBD1. Trimming at V came to 5 bases and at J to 3 bases, leaving 6 bases not matched to a gene. The CDR3 covers 15 residues. Germline CDR1 is LNHNV and CDR2 is YYDKDF (reference sequence). Here the CDR3 DNA reads TGTGCCACCAGCGGAAGGACAGGGAACAATCAGCCCCAGCATTTT. Amino acids: CATSGRTGNNQPQHF.

This clone has just one count. The chain is built from TRBV13 and TRBJ2-3; 8 nucleotides agree with TRBD1. Germline lookup yields CDR1 PRHDT and CDR2 FYEKMQ (reference sequence). V was clipped by 5 bases and J by 6 bases; unmatched bases: 7. CDR3 size: 14 residues. CDR3 residues: CASSQGQDQDTQYF. CDR3 coding DNA: TGTGCCAGCAGCCAGGGACAGGACCAGGATACGCAGTATTTT.

The chain combines TRBV12-5 with TRBJ2-3; 7 bases align to TRBD2. CDR3 length: 15 amino acids. The V gene end was trimmed by 1 base and the J gene end by 3 bases; junction bases not matched to a gene: 4. CDR1 and CDR2 (germline): LGHNT, FRNRAP. As DNA, the CDR3 is TGTGCTAGTGGTTTGGCGGGACTACTAACAGATACGCAGTATTTT. Protein product: CASGLAGLLTDTQYF.

V usage is TRBV6-6 and J usage is TRBJ2-2; D remains ambiguous. This CDR3 spans 13 amino acids. Looked up from germline, CDR1 is MNHNY and CDR2 is SVGAGI (reference sequence). V was pared by 2 bases and J by 4 bases, with 5 bases between. This chain's CDR3 is CASSYRVTGELFF. CDR3 DNA sequence: TGTGCCAGCAGTTACAGGGTCACCGGGGAGCTGTTTTTT.

Only a few counts were recorded for this clone. Other DNA sequences within the sample encode an identical CDR3. This sequence joins TRBV7-2 and TRBJ2-7, with D possibly matching TRBD1 (5 bases). The CDR3 covers 14 residues. V lost 3 bases, J lost 7 bases, and 16 bases lay in between. Looked up from germline, CDR1 is SGHTA and CDR2 is FQGNSA. In DNA form, the CDR3 reads TGTGCCAGCAGCTTGGCAGGGCCTCTGGGAGAGCAGTACTTC. Protein product: CASSLAGPLGEQYF.

V and J are TRBV4-3 and TRBJ1-1; unclear D gene. CDR1 is LGHNA, CDR2 YSLEER, per germline. V was shortened by 6 bases and J by 7 bases, with 6 bases between the two germline ends. The CDR3 is made up of 10 amino acids. CDR3 residues: CASRRFEAFF. The CDR3 DNA is TGCGCCAGCAGAAGGTTTGAAGCTTTCTTT.

This clone was seen once. The CDR3 DNA reads as TGCGCCAGCAGCAAGATAGGGCTCGCAGCCATGGGTGAGCAGTTCTTC. Protein: CASSKIGLAAMGEQFF. This chain connects TRBV4-1 to TRBJ2-1; D is uncertain. The CDR3 is 16 amino acids. Trimming pared 5 bases from V and 9 bases from J, leaving 23 bases between. Per the germline V gene, CDR1 is MGHRA and CDR2 is YSYEKL.

The chain joins TRBV5-4 to TRBJ2-5; TRBD1 aligns across 11 bases. This CDR3 comprises 17 residues. CDR1 is SGHNT, CDR2 YYREEE, per germline (reference sequence). With 0 bases clipped from V and 4 bases from J, the junction kept 8 bases outside the gene matches. CDR3 region: CASSLAGTGGPLETQYF. CDR3 sequence (DNA): TGTGCCAGCAGCTTGGCGGGGACAGGGGGGCCTCTAGAGACCCAGTACTTC.

The rearrangement links TRBV30 to TRBJ2-3, with D possibly TRBD2 on 6 matching bases. This CDR3 has 16 residues. Germline V gene lookup returns CDR1 GTSNPN and CDR2 SVGIG (reference sequence). Between the trimmed V and J ends, which lost 0 bases and 5 bases, there was a span of 18 bases. The CDR3 nucleotides read TGTGCCTGGAGTGTAAATAGGCCCCCGGGGGTAGATACGCAGTATTTT. It is translated as CAWSVNRPPGVDTQYF.